Shown below are 2 T cell receptor beta chains from a single sample sequenced in a study of T cell changes during pregnancy in multiple sclerosis. Assay: immunoSEQ multiplex PCR; the TCRdb copy retains only in-frame clones and omits some. The sample consists of 50,000 to 55,000 clones, 80% to 95% of them appearing once. Sequenced material: CD4+ T cells from peripheral blood mononuclear cells, taken in the third trimester of pregnancy. These receptors were taken from a female donor with multiple sclerosis, enrolled in a pregnancy study.

This rearrangement joins TRBV10-3 to TRBJ1-1; tentatively, D is TRBD1 (5 bases). CDR1 and CDR2 (germline): ENHRY, SYGVKD. V shed 6 bases and J shed 6 bases, with 14 bases lying between them. The CDR3 consists of 13 residues. CDR3 loop: CAISTMGGAEAFF. The CDR3 nucleotides are TGTGCCATCAGCACAATGGGGGGGGCTGAAGCTTTCTTT.

V usage is TRBV9 and J usage is TRBJ2-7, with D maybe TRBD2 (6 bases). The CDR3 has 13 residues. The V gene lost 4 bases and the J gene lost 0 bases, with 8 bases spanning the gap. CDR1 and CDR2 (germline): SGDLS, YYNGEE. The CDR3 sequence is CASSIGSSYEQYF. The CDR3 region has the DNA TGTGCCAGCAGCATCGGGAGCTCCTACGAGCAGTACTTC.